These T cell receptor beta chains were read from a single sample in a study of regulatory T cells in long-lasting Graves disease. TCRdb analysed the multiplex PCR reads with MiXCR anew, one entry per CDR3 protein. The table lists almost 350,000 distinct CDR3 sequences, around 19% of them singletons. Source: peripheral blood mononuclear cells (PBMCs), taken when the disease was refractory, from a patient treated with antithyroid drugs. These receptors originate from a female donor with Graves disease. CDR3s include the opening cysteine and the closing phenylalanine or tryptophan. A D gene is named only where the DNA matches it firmly.

CDR3aa: CASSLEGRRGDYGYTF
d_gene: NA
v_gene: TRBV11-3

CDR3aa: CASSLAAGWGTDTQYF
d_gene: NA
v_gene: TRBV27

CDR3aa: CSARDLRGFMWYEQYF
d_gene: NA
v_gene: TRBV20-1

CDR3aa: CATSPWQGTTNSPLHF
d_gene: NA
v_gene: TRBV15

CDR3aa: CASSLKTVSWRWYGYTF
d_gene: NA
v_gene: TRBV12-3/TRBV12-4

CDR3aa: CASSLSHGTRWEKLFF
d_gene: NA
v_gene: TRBV6-1

CDR3aa: CSGGVAGTDTQYF
d_gene: NA
v_gene: TRBV20-1

CDR3aa: CSARETVGGRGYGYTF
d_gene: NA
v_gene: TRBV20-1

CDR3aa: CASSHKRDFYEQYF
d_gene: TRBD2
v_gene: TRBV3-1

CDR3aa: CASSQGPSGSYEQYF
d_gene: NA
v_gene: TRBV4-1

CDR3aa: CASSQGGGFGPQHF
d_gene: NA
v_gene: TRBV3-1

CDR3aa: CASSVRDLAHYEQYF
d_gene: NA
v_gene: TRBV5-5

CDR3aa: CASSRDREEPQHF
d_gene: TRBD1
v_gene: TRBV7-2

CDR3aa: CAKRGSEGYTF
d_gene: NA
v_gene: TRBV12-3/TRBV12-4

CDR3aa: CASSSLAGGDTGELFF
d_gene: TRBD2
v_gene: TRBV10-2

CDR3aa: CASRPGDRVNSPLHF
d_gene: TRBD1
v_gene: TRBV14

CDR3aa: CASSLYGERETQYF
d_gene: NA
v_gene: TRBV28